This TCR beta chain came from a study of OX40 agonist ivuxolimab in advanced cancers. Across the study: One patient with hepatocellular carcinoma and two with cutaneous melanoma, three in all, had partial responses.

The repertoire was sequenced with immunoSEQ multiplex PCR; TCRdb's copy has only in-frame clones and lacks some. Of tens of thousands of clones listed, about 78% are singletons. Germline CDR1 and CDR2: SGHKS and YYEKEE (reference sequence). V lost 4 bases and J lost 7, with 12 bases in between. This CDR3 is built from 13 residues. This TCR came from an adult with an advanced solid tumor such as melanoma, head and neck, liver or kidney cancer. The chain links TRBV5-5 to TRBJ2-1; tentatively, D is TRBD2 (5 bases). The source material was CD4+ or CD8+ T cells sorted from blood, sampled in a trial of the OX40 agonist ivuxolimab. CDR3 DNA: TGTGCCAGCAGCCTCTCCGACTATAATGAGCAGTTCTTC. It specifies CASSLSDYNEQFF.